This T cell receptor beta chain came from a study of shared clonotypes between healthy human individuals (dated by TCRdb to 2019 to 2021). Background for the entire study: The cohort comprised a couple of women and three men aged 18 to 49 years. To estimate repertoire size and how much clonotype sharing occurs between individuals, the study deeply sequenced the blood TCR repertoires of roughly 5 healthy adults. Different laboratories and diverse techniques were used to prepare libraries and sequence TCR repertoires, to increase sequencing depth and limit assay-specific biases. Per donor, leukapheresis produced somewhere between about 0.94 and 9 billion PBMCs. General findings and caveats noted by the study authors: Pairwise subsampling indicated that sequencing depth was expected to affect the degree of clonotype sharing among donors. Because the study included a small number of donors, the genetic and exposure-history diversity represented was limited. Only blood was sampled, and tissue TCR repertoires likely differ from those in blood.

Using the deep immunoSEQ assay, TCR CDR3 regions were amplified from genomic DNA by multiplex PCR. Genomic DNA extracted from each cell subset was distributed evenly over all wells of several immunoSEQ 96-well plates, and each plate served as one replicate. For unsorted PBMC, about 300 ng of genomic DNA, equivalent to around 30,000 T cell genomes, went into each replicate PCR. Ten immunoSEQ deep assay plates were used to sequence unsorted PBMC genomic DNA. The purified libraries were quantified using a Qubit 3.0 fluorometer, sized with a Bioanalyzer 2100, and then quantified again using the KAPA Library Quantification kit. A separate single-read 150-cycle Illumina NextSeq 550 flow cell was used to sequence each immunoSEQ 96-well plate. Processing in the source paper ran as follows. Because only junctional sequences without quality scores were contained in the immunoSEQ output, filtering matching that applied to full-length reads could not be performed. Sequences were annotated with PyIR, a Python wrapper for IgBLAST v1.9, and V/J genes and CDR3 were assigned using IMGT germline references. Reads with weak V/J assignments (E-value above 1e-6), missing CDR3, stop codons, out-of-frame junctions, or ambiguous translated residues were removed. V3J clonotypes were defined as sequences sharing an identical inferred V gene, J gene, and CDR3 amino acid sequence. Percentage overlap between repertoires was calculated by dividing the number of shared unique clonotypes by the size of the smaller repertoire. Richness of each repertoire was evaluated using RTK rarefaction, the Chao1 estimator, and Recon v2.1 estimates of unobserved clonotypes. What TCRdb holds here is the immuneACCESS table cut down to in-frame rearrangements. Part of the clones is not present; checked against another copy, under half of the missing clones reflect an unresolved V gene, and the others are unexplained. V, J and clone size are taken as reported in that table, and D and trimming were inferred from the DNA itself. This sample comprises hundreds of thousands of clones, more than 70% of them detected only once. The top ten constitute approximately 12% of the sample.

CDR1 and CDR2, looked up from the germline V gene (reference sequence), are LNHNV and YYDKDF. The cysteine opens and the phenylalanine closes a CDR3 of 13 amino acids. Only CDR3 DNA is held: 39 bases, read in frame from base 1. V gives up 8 bases and J gives up 2 bases, and the segment between their germline ends measures 12 bases. A single count supports this clone. Its cognate antigen has yet to be identified. There are no base qualities to consult, and no much larger clone falls within one base. The donors were healthy, HIV-negative adults who had no recently reported acute infections or vaccinations. All donors were Caucasian adults living in Nashville, Tennessee, USA. In the unsorted samples, some 94 million PBMCs were counted, and genomic DNA was extracted using the QIAamp DNA Blood Mini kit. Blood was collected by leukapheresis, and PBMCs were isolated by Ficoll-Histopaque density gradient centrifugation and then cryopreserved in liquid nitrogen vapor phase.

This TCR derives from a woman aged 40 to 55 in good health. Some clones in this sample may be carry-over from other donors' samples. The sequence is built from TRBV15 and TRBJ2-5, with the D assignment possibly TRBD1 or TRBD2, given 5 matching bases for each. Sequencing was performed on PBMCs. At the DNA level, the sequence is TGTGCCACCGCCCGGGGCAGTCAAGAGACCCAGTACTTC. This encodes CATARGSQETQYF.